The 23 T cell receptor beta chains in this list originate from one sample, sequenced in a study of shared clonotypes between healthy human individuals. Generated by immunoSEQ multiplex PCR, the TCRdb table keeps only in-frame clones and is missing some. The sample consists of approximately 2,300,000 clones, about nine tenths of them appearing once. The sequencing sample was made of naive CD4+ T cells from PBMCs. Subset reported: CD45RA+ positively selected. The source of these receptors is a young man in good health. Some clones in this sample may be carry-over from other donors' samples.

This chain connects TRBV28 to TRBJ1-2, with D possibly matching TRBD1 (6 bases). The CDR3 runs to 16 residues. V was cut by 2 bases and J by 4 bases, with 17 bases left in between. Germline V lookup: CDR1 MDHEN, CDR2 SYDVKM. The CDR3 DNA reads as TGTGCCAGCAGTTTAGACCCGGGGGCGAACTTCTATGGCTACACCTTC. Translated, it gives CASSLDPGANFYGYTF.

The chain is built from TRBV5-5 and TRBJ1-5; D is unclear. Germline CDR1 SGHKS, CDR2 YYEKEE (reference sequence). The CDR3 consists of 14 residues. Between the trimmed V and J ends, which lost 0 bases and 4 bases, there was a span of 8 bases. Written as DNA, the CDR3 is TGTGCCAGCAGCTTGGTCACGGCAAATCAGCCCCAGCATTTT. This sequence encodes CASSLVTANQPQHF.

The V and J genes are TRBV7-3 and TRBJ1-1; tentatively, D is TRBD1 (5 bases). Trimming stripped 5 bases from V and 3 bases from J, with 16 bases between. The CDR3 is 15 amino acids. CDR1 is SGHTA and CDR2 is FQGTGA in the germline V gene. CDR3: CASSPTREDYTEAFF. The CDR3 region has the DNA TGTGCCAGCAGCCCAACCAGGGAGGATTACACTGAAGCTTTCTTT.

On this clone: Other DNA sequences of this sample code for an identical CDR3. V and J are TRBV19 and TRBJ1-2; TRBD1 is a possible D gene (6 bases). Trimming removed 4 bases at V and 2 bases at J, with 8 bases between. The germline gives CDR1 LNHDA, CDR2 SQIVND (reference sequence). The CDR3 is made up of 13 amino acids. CDR3 bases: TGTGCCAGTAGTAGGGACAAAAACTATGGCTACACCTTC. Residues: CASSRDKNYGYTF.

This clone was seen only once. The chain recombines TRBV19 with TRBJ2-7; a possible D gene is TRBD1 (5 bases). The germline gives CDR1 LNHDA, CDR2 SQIVND (reference sequence). This CDR3 has 15 amino acids. The V and J ends lost 7 bases and 2 bases respectively, with 18 bases between them. In nucleotides, the CDR3 is TGTGCCAGTAAGGTCCGGACATCCCATACCTACGAGCAGTACTTC. It is translated as CASKVRTSHTYEQYF.

This clone was observed a few times. The CDR3 is CASSMDSASGANVLTF. For the CDR3, the DNA is TGTGCCAGTAGTATGGATTCGGCGTCTGGGGCCAACGTCCTGACTTTC. The chain is built from TRBV19 and TRBJ2-6; D remains ambiguous. V was clipped by 3 bases and J by 1 base, with 10 bases between them. Germline V lookup: CDR1 LNHDA, CDR2 SQIVND (reference sequence). The CDR3 contains 16 residues.

The chain joins TRBV7-9 to TRBJ1-1, with 10 nucleotides matching TRBD1. This CDR3 has 12 amino acids. Germline loops: CDR1 SEHNR, CDR2 FQNEAQ (reference sequence). V lost 6 bases to trimming and J lost 10 bases; unmatched junction nucleotides: 5. DNA for the CDR3: TGTGCCAGCAGTCCGAGGACAGGGGGAGCTTTCTTT. This translates into CASSPRTGGAFF.

The CDR3 region has the DNA TGTGCCAGTAGCCTTAACGGGGGAACTAATGAAAAACTGTTTTTT. It yields the protein CASSLNGGTNEKLFF. The chain is built from TRBV19 and TRBJ1-4, with a possible D match to TRBD1 (5 bases). This CDR3 has 15 amino acids. V dropped 6 bases and J dropped 1 base, with 12 bases sitting between them. Germline values: CDR1 LNHDA, CDR2 SQIVND (reference sequence).

The CDR3 sequence: CASSWGTVPYSNQPQHF. In DNA, the CDR3 is TGCGCCAGCAGCTGGGGGACAGTTCCGTATAGCAATCAGCCCCAGCATTTT. J is TRBJ1-5 and V is TRBV5-1; 7 bases fit TRBD1. CDR1 is SGHRS and CDR2 is YFSETQ in the germline V gene. This CDR3 is 17 amino acids long. With V trimmed by 3 bases and J by 0 bases, 9 bases remained unmatched.

The chain joins TRBV28 to TRBJ2-1; 9 nucleotides match TRBD1. Unmatched junction bases numbered 14, after V lost 5 bases and J lost 9 bases. The CDR3 totals 16 residues. CDR1 is MDHEN and CDR2 is SYDVKM in the germline V gene. This CDR3 reads CASSPAGQGEASEQFF. The CDR3 nucleotides are TGTGCCAGCAGTCCGGCGGGACAGGGAGAGGCGAGTGAGCAGTTCTTC.

V usage is TRBV5-5 and J usage is TRBJ2-3; TRBD1 agrees at 9 bases. Germline V CDR1 and CDR2: SGHKS, YYEKEE (reference sequence). This CDR3 comprises 16 residues. With V trimmed by 2 bases and J by 3 bases, 7 bases remained unmatched. The CDR3 is CASSFTGGFATDTQYF. CDR3 in DNA: TGTGCCAGCAGCTTCACAGGGGGCTTCGCTACAGATACGCAGTATTTT.

Regarding this clone: This same CDR3 is encoded by further DNA sequences in the sample. The chain is built from TRBV19 and TRBJ1-2; D may be TRBD1 (5 bases). Germline assignment: CDR1 LNHDA and CDR2 SQIVND (reference sequence). The CDR3 totals 13 residues. The germline V and J ends were trimmed by 5 bases and 1 base, with 8 bases remaining between them. The CDR3 DNA is TGTGCCAGTAGTGTGACAGTTAACTATGGCTACACCTTC. Translation: CASSVTVNYGYTF.

This clone was recorded only once. CDR3: CASSQGGETQYF. In nucleotides, the CDR3 is TGCGCCAGCAGCCAGGGAGGGGAGACCCAGTACTTC. This chain uses TRBV5-1 with TRBJ2-5; 7 positions match TRBD2. The V gene's germline CDR1 is SGHRS and CDR2 YFSETQ. There are 12 residues in the CDR3. V lost 4 bases, J lost 5 bases, and 2 bases stayed unmatched. Using reference TRBV5-1 and TRBJ2-5 for the parts outside the CDR3, the full variable domain is KAGVTQTPRYLIKTRGQQVTLSCSPISGHRSVSWYQQTPGQGLQFLFEYFSETQRNKGNFPGRFSGRQFSNSRSEMNVSTLELGDSALYLCASSQGGETQYFGPGTRLLVL.

The V call is TRBV5-1, the J call TRBJ2-7; perhaps TRBD2 as D (6 bases). This CDR3 comprises 15 residues. Germline V gene data show CDR1 as SGHRS and CDR2 as YFSETQ. V dropped 1 base and J dropped 4 bases, with 15 bases sitting between them. CDR3 DNA: TGCGCCAGCAGCTTGCCTCCCTCCGGGGGATACGAGCAGTACTTC. This translates into CASSLPPSGGYEQYF.

This chain joins TRBV7-2 and TRBJ2-1; TRBD2 matches 8 bases. This CDR3 comprises 13 residues. Germline-derived CDR1 and CDR2 are SGHTA and FQGNSA. Trimming at V came to 4 bases and at J to 15 bases, leaving 11 bases not matched to a gene. CDR3 bases: TGTGCCAGCAGCTCGCCCCTTAGCGGGACTCTGTTCTTC. Its translation: CASSSPLSGTLFF.

The chain is built from TRBV27 and TRBJ1-2, with 10 bases identical to TRBD1. V trimming: 5 bases; J trimming: 8 bases; junction bases outside the gene matches: 23. CDR3 length: 19 amino acids. CDR1 and CDR2 (germline): MNHEY, SMNVEV (reference sequence). DNA of the CDR3: TGTGCCAGCAGTCCTCAGCCAAGACAGGGGGCGGCTATCTTGGTAGGCTACACCTTC. Translation: CASSPQPRQGAAILVGYTF.

The gene calls are TRBV5-8 and TRBJ2-5; the D gene is possibly TRBD2 (6 bases). Germline-derived CDR1 and CDR2 are SGHTS and YDEGEE. The CDR3 contains 13 residues. The ends were cut back, 2 bases at V and 2 bases at J, with 7 bases in the middle. The CDR3 is CASSLGRQETQYF. CDR3 nucleotide sequence: TGTGCCAGCAGCTTAGGGAGGCAAGAGACCCAGTACTTC.

The chain uses TRBV30 and TRBJ2-5; TRBD2 agrees at 10 bases. V gave up 3 bases and J gave up 7 bases; unmatched junction bases: 17. This CDR3 has 17 residues. Germline V lookup: CDR1 GTSNPN, CDR2 SVGIG (reference sequence). The CDR3 sequence is CAWRGNSGRPGLTTQYF. The CDR3 bases are TGTGCCTGGAGAGGAAATAGCGGGAGGCCCGGATTAACGACCCAGTACTTC.

V usage is TRBV5-4 and J usage is TRBJ1-1; TRBD1 matches 9 bases. J gave up 5 bases and V 4 bases, and 6 bases lay outside the gene matches. This CDR3 is 14 amino acids long. Germline V lookup: CDR1 SGHNT, CDR2 YYREEE (reference sequence). CDR3 bases: TGTGCCAGCAGCCCGACAGGGGGGAAAACTGAAGCTTTCTTT. Translating gives CASSPTGGKTEAFF.

This chain uses TRBV28 with TRBJ1-5; 10 bases are a match to TRBD1. This CDR3 has 15 residues. V shed 4 bases, J shed 5 bases, and the junction held 5 bases outside the gene matches. Germline CDR1 is MDHEN and CDR2 is SYDVKM. CDR3 protein: CASSSPTGGDQPQHF. CDR3 sequence (DNA): TGTGCCAGCAGTTCCCCGACAGGGGGCGATCAGCCCCAGCATTTT. The complete variable domain, with remaining parts taken from reference TRBV28 and TRBJ1-5, reads DVKVTQSSRYLVKRTGEKVFLECVQDMDHENMFWYRQDPGLGLRLIYFSYDVKMKEKGDIPEGYSVSREKKERFSLILESASTNQTSMYLCASSSPTGGDQPQHFGDGTRLSIL.

The V and J genes are TRBV5-4 and TRBJ2-5, with 7 bases aligning to TRBD2. Germline V gives CDR1 SGHNT, CDR2 YYREEE (reference sequence). The CDR3 sequence is 16 residues long. J was trimmed by 2 bases and V by 3 bases; bases with no gene match: 10. CDR3 in amino acids: CASSSSTSRLQETQYF. CDR3 DNA: TGTGCCAGCAGCTCCTCGACTAGCAGATTACAAGAGACCCAGTACTTC.

V gene TRBV10-3 combines with J gene TRBJ1-6; 9 nucleotides match TRBD1. With 6 bases clipped from V and 10 bases from J, the junction kept 4 bases outside the gene matches. The germline V gene encodes CDR1 ENHRY and CDR2 SYGVKD. The CDR3 covers 13 residues. CDR3 sequence: CAIRGQGRSPLHF. The CDR3 DNA sequence: TGTGCCATCAGGGGACAGGGACGGTCACCCCTCCACTTT.

This chain links TRBV6-1 with TRBJ1-1; no clear D gene. CDR3 size: 12 residues. From germline, CDR1 is MNHNS and CDR2 SASEGT. The germline V and J ends were trimmed by 4 bases and 1 base, with 4 bases remaining between them. The CDR3 DNA is TGTGCCAGCAGTGGAAGGAACACTGAAGCTTTCTTT. This translates into CASSGRNTEAFF.